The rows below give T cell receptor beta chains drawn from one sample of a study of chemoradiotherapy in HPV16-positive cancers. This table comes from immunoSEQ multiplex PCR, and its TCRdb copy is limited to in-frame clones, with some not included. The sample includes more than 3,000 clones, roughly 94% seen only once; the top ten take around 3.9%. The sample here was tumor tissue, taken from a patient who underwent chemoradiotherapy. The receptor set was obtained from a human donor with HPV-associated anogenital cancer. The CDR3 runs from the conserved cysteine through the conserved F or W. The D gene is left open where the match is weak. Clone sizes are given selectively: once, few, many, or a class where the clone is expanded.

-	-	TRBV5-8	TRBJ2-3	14	TGTGCCAGCACCCCCGGGGTTAGCACAGATACGCAGTATTTT	CASTPGVSTDTQYF
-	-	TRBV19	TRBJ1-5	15	TGTGCCAGTAGTATTGCAGGATTTAGCAATCAGCCCCAGCATTTT	CASSIAGFSNQPQHF
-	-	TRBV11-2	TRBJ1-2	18	TGTGCCAGCAGCTGGGCGGGTGGGCAGGGATCCCTAAACTATGGCTACACCTTC	CASSWAGGQGSLNYGYTF
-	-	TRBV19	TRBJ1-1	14	TGTGCCAGTAGTATACCCCTGCTGAACACTGAAGCTTTCTTT	CASSIPLLNTEAFF
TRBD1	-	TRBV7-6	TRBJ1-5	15	TGTGCCAGCAGCTTAGGGACAGGGAGGGAACAGCCCCAGCATTTT	CASSLGTGREQPQHF
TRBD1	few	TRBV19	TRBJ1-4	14	TGTGCCAGTAGTCGGGGACAGGGCTATGAAAAACTGTTTTTT	CASSRGQGYEKLFF
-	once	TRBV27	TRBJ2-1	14	TGTGCCAGCAGGGGACTGAGGACTTACAATGAGCAGTTCTTC	CASRGLRTYNEQFF
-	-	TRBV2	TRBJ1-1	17	TGTGCCAGCAGTGACCTTCTGGGGGGGGGAGTGAACACTGAAGCTTTCTTT	CASSDLLGGGVNTEAFF
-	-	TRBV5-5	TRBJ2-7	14	TGTGCCGGACCTTGCCCCGGGGGGCCCTACGAGCAGTACTTC	CAGPCPGGPYEQYF
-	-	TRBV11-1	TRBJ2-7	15	TGTGCCAGCAGCTTAGGGCAGTCTGCCTCCTACGAGCAGTACTTC	CASSLGQSASYEQYF
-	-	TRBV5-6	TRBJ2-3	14	TGTGCCAGCAGCTCTAGACAGGATATGGATACGCAGTATTTT	CASSSRQDMDTQYF
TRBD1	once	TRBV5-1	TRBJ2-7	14	TGCGCCAGCAGCGTGACAGGGGGTTCCTACGAGCAGTACTTC	CASSVTGGSYEQYF
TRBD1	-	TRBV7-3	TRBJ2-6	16	TGTGCCAGCAGCGGCGACAGGGCACAAGGGGCCAACGTCCTGACTTTC	CASSGDRAQGANVLTF
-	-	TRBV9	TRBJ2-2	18	TGTGCCAGCAGCGTAGCTGGGTCGGGGGGCCGGAACACCGGGGAGCTGTTTTTT	CASSVAGSGGRNTGELFF
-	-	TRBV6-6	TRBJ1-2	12	TGTGCCAGCAGTACCGACATCTATGGCTACACCTTC	CASSTDIYGYTF
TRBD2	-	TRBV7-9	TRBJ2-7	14	TGTGCCAGCAGCTTAACCGGGACTAGTTACGAGCAGTACTTC	CASSLTGTSYEQYF
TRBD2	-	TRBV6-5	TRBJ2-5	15	TGTGCCAGCAGAAGTACCGGGACTAACGTAGAGACCCAGTACTTC	CASRSTGTNVETQYF
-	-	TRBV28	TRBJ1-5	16	TGTGCCAGCAGTTTACATCCGGCAGGTATAAATCAGCCCCAGCATTTT	CASSLHPAGINQPQHF
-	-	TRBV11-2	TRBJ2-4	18	TGTGCCAGCAGCTTAGGACTGTACGGGACTCTAGCCAAAAACATTCAGTACTTC	CASSLGLYGTLAKNIQYF
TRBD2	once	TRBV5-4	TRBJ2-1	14	TGTGCCAGCAGCGGAGCGGGGGGGGACAATGAGCAGTTCTTC	CASSGAGGDNEQFF
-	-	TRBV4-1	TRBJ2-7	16	TGCGCCAGCAGCTCCCGCGGGGCAGGGGGTGACAACGAGCAGTACTTC	CASSSRGAGGDNEQYF
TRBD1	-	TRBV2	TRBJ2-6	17	TGTGCCAGCTATGGAGGACAGGGGGCGCCTGGGGCCAACGTCCTGACTTTC	CASYGGQGAPGANVLTF
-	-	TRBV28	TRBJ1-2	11	TGTGCCAGCAGTGGGGGCTATGGCTACACCTTC	CASSGGYGYTF
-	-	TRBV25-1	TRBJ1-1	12	TGTGCCAGCAGTGAGGCGTACACTGAAGCTTTCTTT	CASSEAYTEAFF
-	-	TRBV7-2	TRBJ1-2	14	TGTGCCAGCAGCACAGGACCTTCTAACTATGGCTACACCTTC	CASSTGPSNYGYTF
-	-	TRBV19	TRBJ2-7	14	TGTGCCAGTAAGTGCTCGGGGAGAGTCTACGAGCAGTACTTC	CASKCSGRVYEQYF
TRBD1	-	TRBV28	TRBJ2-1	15	TGTGCCAAATTAACCGGGACAGGGGTATACAATGAGCAGTTCTTC	CAKLTGTGVYNEQFF
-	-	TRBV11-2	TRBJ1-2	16	TGTGCCAGCAGCTTAGATGGCGCGGGCTTTAACTATGGCTACACCTTC	CASSLDGAGFNYGYTF
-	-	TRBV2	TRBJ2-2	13	TGTGCCAGCAACAGGGCTTTGGTCGGGGAGCTGTTTTTT	CASNRALVGELFF
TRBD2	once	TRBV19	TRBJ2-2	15	TGTGCCAGTAGTACCGGACTAGGTAGCACCGGGGAGCTGTTTTTT	CASSTGLGSTGELFF
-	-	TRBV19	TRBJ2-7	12	TGTGCCAGTAGCCCGTGGGGGAACGAGCAGTACTTC	CASSPWGNEQYF
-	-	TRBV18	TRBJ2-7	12	TGTGCCAGCTCACCGGTGGAGGGACTTCGGTACTTC	CASSPVEGLRYF
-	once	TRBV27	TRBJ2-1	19	TGTGCCAGCACTTCCTCGGGCACTCCGGCGGGGCCGCGCAACAATGAGCAGTTCTTC	CASTSSGTPAGPRNNEQFF
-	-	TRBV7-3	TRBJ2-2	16	TGTGCCAGCAGCTTAACTCGGGCAGGGGGGACCGGGGAGCTGTTTTTT	CASSLTRAGGTGELFF
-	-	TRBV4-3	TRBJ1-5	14	TGCGCCAGCAGCCCCGGACAGATGCATCAGCCCCAGCATTTT	CASSPGQMHQPQHF
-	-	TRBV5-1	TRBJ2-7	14	TGCGCCAGCAGGACAGAAGCGTTCTCCTACGAGCAGTACTTC	CASRTEAFSYEQYF
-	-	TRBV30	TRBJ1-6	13	TGTGCCTGGAGGTCCAGGAGAGATTCACCCCTCCACTTT	CAWRSRRDSPLHF
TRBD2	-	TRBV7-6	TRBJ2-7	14	TGTGCCAGCAGCTTGGGGGACTACTCCTACGAGCAGTACTTC	CASSLGDYSYEQYF
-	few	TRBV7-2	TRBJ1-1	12	TGTGCCAGCAGCTTTTCCGGAGCTGAAGCTTTCTTT	CASSFSGAEAFF
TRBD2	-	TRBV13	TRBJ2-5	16	TGTGCCAGCAGCTTATCGTTTGCGGGGGTACAAGAGACCCAGTACTTC	CASSLSFAGVQETQYF
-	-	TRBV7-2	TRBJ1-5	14	TGTGCCAGCAGCGCCGCAGGGGTCAATCAGCCCCAGCATTTT	CASSAAGVNQPQHF
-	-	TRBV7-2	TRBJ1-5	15	TGTGCCAGCAGCGTAGGGTTCGGGGTGGGGCAGCCCCAGCATTTT	CASSVGFGVGQPQHF
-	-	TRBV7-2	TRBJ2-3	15	TGTGCCAGCAGCTCCAGAAGGGGCCAGACAGATACGCAGTATTTT	CASSSRRGQTDTQYF
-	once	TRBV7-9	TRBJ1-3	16	TGTGCCAGCAGCTTGTCCCTTGGGAGGCCAGGAAACACCATATATTTT	CASSLSLGRPGNTIYF
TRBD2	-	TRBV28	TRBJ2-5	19	TGTGCCAGCAGCCCCCCTCTCGGAGGTAGCGGGAGGGCCCAAGAGACCCAGTACTTC	CASSPPLGGSGRAQETQYF
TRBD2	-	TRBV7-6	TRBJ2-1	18	TGTGCCAGCAGCTTAGCGCGGGGTAGCGGGAGCCCCAGGAATGAGCAGTTCTTC	CASSLARGSGSPRNEQFF
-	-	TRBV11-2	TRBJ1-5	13	TGTGCCAGCAGCTTGGGCCGAGCTCAGCCCCAGCATTTT	CASSLGRAQPQHF
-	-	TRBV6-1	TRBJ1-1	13	TGTGCCAGCATTATCGGACGGGACACTGAAGCTTTCTTT	CASIIGRDTEAFF
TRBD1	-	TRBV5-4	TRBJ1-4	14	TGTGCCAGCAGCTTGAGGACAGGGGATGAAAAACTGTTTTTT	CASSLRTGDEKLFF
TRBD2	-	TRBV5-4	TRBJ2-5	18	TGTGCCAGCAGCTTGGAGCGGGAGTTAGGTTTGGGGGCAGAGACCCAGTACTTC	CASSLERELGLGAETQYF
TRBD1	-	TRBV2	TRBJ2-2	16	TGTGCCAGCAGTAAAACACGGACAGGCAGAACCGGGGAGCTGTTTTTT	CASSKTRTGRTGELFF
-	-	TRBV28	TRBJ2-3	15	TGTGCCAGCAGTACCCCGGGACTTAGCACAGATACGCAGTATTTT	CASSTPGLSTDTQYF
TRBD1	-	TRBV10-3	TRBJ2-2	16	TGTGCCATCAGTGACAGCGGGACAGGGGTTGCCGGGGAGCTGTTTTTT	CAISDSGTGVAGELFF
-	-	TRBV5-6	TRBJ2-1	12	TGTGCCAGCAGCTTTCGGGCCAATGAGCAGTTCTTC	CASSFRANEQFF
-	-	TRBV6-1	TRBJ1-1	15	TGTGCCAGCAGTGAGCGGGGAGGTGTAGGCACTGAAGCTTTCTTT	CASSERGGVGTEAFF
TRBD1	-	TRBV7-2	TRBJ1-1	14	TGTGCCAGCAGCTTGCCCAGACAGGGGGCCAAAGCTTTCTTT	CASSLPRQGAKAFF
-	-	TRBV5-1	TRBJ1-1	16	TGCGCCAGCAGCTTGGGGGACATCGGGAGGAGCACTGAAGCTTTCTTT	CASSLGDIGRSTEAFF
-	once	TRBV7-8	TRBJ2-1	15	TGTGCCAGCAGCTTAGCGGGCTTCGGCTACAATGAGCAGTTCTTC	CASSLAGFGYNEQFF
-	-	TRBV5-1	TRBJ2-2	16	TGCGCCAGCAGCTTGAGGAGGACACTTACGACCGGGGAGCTGTTTTTT	CASSLRRTLTTGELFF